The rows below give T cell receptor beta chains drawn from one sample of a study of CD8+ T cells in alopecia areata. TCRdb's table, derived via immunoSEQ multiplex PCR, lists solely in-frame clones and lacks some. The table has 150,000 to 200,000 clones, roughly three fifths seen once. The input for sequencing was CD4+ T cells sorted from blood, taken between weeks 49 and 50, from a patient treated with tofacitinib. Receptors originate from a human donor with alopecia areata. Both conserved end residues are part of each CDR3. D genes are given only for firm matches. Clone size is not always given. Where it is, it says once, few, many or a class for expanded clones.

>NA|TRBV6-5|TRBJ2-7|once
CASSSPGLGEGEQYF
TGTGCCAGCAGTAGCCCGGGTCTGGGAGAGGGCGAGCAGTACTTC
>NA|TRBV29-1|TRBJ2-3|NA
CSGRPDGLSTDTQYF
TGCAGCGGTAGGCCTGACGGGCTTAGCACAGATACGCAGTATTTT
>NA|TRBV6-6|TRBJ2-5|NA
CASSYDFLETQYF
TGTGCCAGCAGTTACGATTTCTTGGAGACCCAGTACTTC
>NA|TRBV6-1|TRBJ1-1|NA
CASSEDIRVAFF
TGTGCCAGCAGTGAAGATATTAGGGTAGCTTTCTTT
>NA|TRBV6-6|TRBJ2-3|NA
CASSVSDTQYF
TGTGCCAGCAGTGTGTCAGATACGCAGTATTTT
>NA|TRBV30|TRBJ1-2|NA
CAGDWGRNGYTF
TGTGCCGGGGATTGGGGGAGGAATGGCTACACCTTC
>NA|TRBV6-5|TRBJ2-2|many
CASRLGTGELFF
TGTGCCAGCAGATTAGGGACCGGGGAGCTGTTTTTT
>NA|TRBV30|TRBJ1-1|NA
CAWSLKGLNTEAFF
TGTGCCTGGAGTTTAAAGGGGTTGAACACTGAAGCTTTCTTT
>NA|TRBV10-2|TRBJ1-5|NA
CASSESGGNQPQHF
TGCGCCAGCAGTGAGTCCGGGGGGAACCAGCCCCAGCATTTT
>NA|TRBV30|TRBJ1-6|NA
CAWSTRGQIYNSPLHF
TGTGCCTGGAGTACCCGAGGACAGATCTATAATTCACCCCTCCACTTT
>NA|TRBV15|TRBJ2-2|NA
CATSPRTGELFF
TGTGCCACCAGCCCCCGCACCGGGGAGCTGTTTTTT
>NA|TRBV29-1|TRBJ2-6|few
CSVQGGTQRGSGANVLTF
TGCAGCGTTCAAGGTGGGACCCAAAGGGGATCTGGGGCCAACGTCCTGACTTTC
>NA|TRBV27|TRBJ2-3|few
CASTDYRDTQYF
TGTGCCAGCACGGACTATAGGGATACGCAGTATTTT
>TRBD1|TRBV10-3|TRBJ1-6|NA
CAANGQGGRSPLHF
TGTGCCGCAAACGGACAGGGCGGGCGCTCACCCCTCCACTTT
>NA|TRBV29-1|TRBJ1-2|NA
CSVSGTKDGYTF
TGCAGCGTTTCCGGGACAAAGGATGGCTACACCTTC
>NA|TRBV29-1|TRBJ1-1|few
CSGVCYIVGNITGEAFF
TGCAGCGGGGTTTGTTACATTGTCGGTAACATAACGGGTGAAGCTTTCTTT
>NA|TRBV30|TRBJ1-5|NA
CAWSLGSSNQPQHF
TGTGCCTGGAGTTTAGGGTCTAGCAATCAGCCCCAGCATTTT
>NA|TRBV5-1|TRBJ2-3|NA
CASSLSVDTDTQYF
TGCGCCAGCAGCTTATCTGTAGACACAGATACGCAGTATTTT
>NA|TRBV7-9|TRBJ1-6|NA
CASSPSGGGNSPLHF
TGTGCCAGCAGCCCCTCGGGGGGCGGGAATTCACCCCTCCACTTT
>NA|TRBV5-1|TRBJ1-2|NA
CASSLAGSAGDGYTF
TGCGCCAGCAGCTTGGCTGGCTCGGCGGGAGATGGCTACACCTTC
>NA|TRBV29-1|TRBJ1-2|NA
CSVSETTYGYTF
TGCAGCGTCAGCGAAACAACCTATGGCTACACCTTC
>TRBD1|TRBV18|TRBJ1-1|NA
CASSLGQENTEAFF
TGTGCCAGCTCACTTGGACAGGAGAACACTGAAGCTTTCTTT
>TRBD2|TRBV11-2|TRBJ2-4|NA
CASSPSGGYIQYF
TGTGCCAGCAGCCCCAGCGGGGGGTACATTCAGTACTTC
>TRBD1|TRBV29-1|TRBJ2-7|NA
CSVSDRVEYEQYF
TGCAGCGTGTCGGACAGGGTGGAATACGAGCAGTACTTC
>TRBD2|TRBV29-1|TRBJ2-7|NA
CSVEDRGTSGFEQYF
TGCAGCGTTGAAGATCGGGGGACTAGCGGGTTCGAGCAGTACTTC
>TRBD1|TRBV29-1|TRBJ2-5|few
CSVTGQGKETQYF
TGCAGCGTTACGGGACAGGGGAAAGAGACCCAGTACTTC
>TRBD1|TRBV5-1|TRBJ1-2|NA
CASSLVLRDSTGYGYTF
TGCGCCAGCAGCTTGGTCCTACGGGACAGCACAGGCTATGGCTACACCTTC
>NA|TRBV5-1|TRBJ1-1|NA
CASSLEQAGSLNTEAFF
TGCGCCAGCAGCTTGGAACAGGCAGGGTCCCTGAACACTGAAGCTTTCTTT
>NA|TRBV5-1|TRBJ2-1|NA
CASSGRTSTYNEQFF
TGCGCCAGCAGCGGCAGGACCTCAACGTACAATGAGCAGTTCTTC
>NA|TRBV30|TRBJ2-1|few
CACSYNEQFF
TGTGCCTGTTCCTACAATGAGCAGTTCTTC
>TRBD1|TRBV10-3|TRBJ2-5|NA
CAIRLDRGSETQYF
TGTGCCATCAGACTCGACAGGGGTTCAGAGACCCAGTACTTC
>NA|TRBV27|TRBJ2-6|few
CASSRRGIGSGANVLTF
TGTGCCAGCAGCAGGCGGGGTATTGGTTCTGGGGCCAACGTCCTGACTTTC
>NA|TRBV29-1|TRBJ1-1|NA
CSVGGWRTEAFF
TGCAGCGTTGGGGGGTGGAGGACTGAAGCTTTCTTT
>TRBD1|TRBV30|TRBJ2-3|few
CAWNRDSITDTQYF
TGTGCCTGGAACCGGGACAGCATCACAGATACGCAGTATTTT
>NA|TRBV30|TRBJ2-7|NA
CAWSVRDEQYF
TGTGCCTGGAGTGTACGGGACGAGCAGTACTTC
>NA|TRBV7-9|TRBJ2-7|few
CASRPNTYEQYF
TGTGCCAGCAGACCCAACACTTACGAGCAGTACTTC
>NA|TRBV2|TRBJ1-2|NA
CASGAAYGYTF
TGTGCCAGCGGGGCAGCCTATGGCTACACCTTC
>TRBD1|TRBV29-1|TRBJ1-1|NA
CSVGIFSGGTEAFF
TGCAGCGTTGGGATTTTTTCAGGGGGCACTGAAGCTTTCTTT
>NA|TRBV6-5|TRBJ2-3|NA
CASSPWGESADTQYF
TGTGCCAGCAGTCCATGGGGGGAGTCCGCAGATACGCAGTATTTT
>TRBD1|TRBV6-6|TRBJ2-7|few
CASSDRGAGYEQYF
TGTGCCAGCAGTGACAGGGGGGCCGGGTACGAGCAGTACTTC
>NA|TRBV29-1|TRBJ1-4|NA
CSVTWEGKLFF
TGCAGCGTGACCTGGGAGGGAAAACTGTTTTTT
>NA|TRBV15|TRBJ2-1|NA
CATSQMTGASSYNEQFF
TGTGCCACCAGCCAAATGACGGGGGCCAGCTCCTACAATGAGCAGTTCTTC
>NA|TRBV10-2|TRBJ2-5|NA
CASSVGGRGETQYF
TGCGCCAGCAGTGTCGGGGGGCGGGGAGAGACCCAGTACTTC
>NA|TRBV19|TRBJ2-7|NA
CASSIGPKDTYEQYF
TGTGCCAGTAGTATTGGACCGAAGGACACCTACGAGCAGTACTTC
>NA|TRBV4-3|TRBJ1-5|NA
CASSQDINQPQHF
TGCGCCAGCAGCCAAGATATTAATCAGCCCCAGCATTTT
>NA|TRBV7-3|TRBJ1-1|NA
CASSSNAREAFF
TGTGCCAGCAGCTCTAATGCCAGGGAGGCTTTCTTT
>NA|TRBV29-1|TRBJ1-5|NA
CSVVGEGNQPQHF
TGCAGCGTTGTGGGGGAGGGCAATCAGCCCCAGCATTTT
>TRBD1|TRBV29-1|TRBJ2-7|NA
CSGGGQGIYEQYF
TGCAGCGGCGGCGGACAGGGGATCTACGAGCAGTACTTC
>NA|TRBV29-1|TRBJ2-6|NA
CSVSEGGTGANVLTF
TGCAGCGTTAGCGAGGGCGGTACAGGGGCCAACGTCCTGACTTTC
>TRBD2|TRBV30|TRBJ2-3|NA
CAWISPAGVTDTQYF
TGTGCCTGGATATCTCCGGCGGGGGTGACAGATACGCAGTATTTT
>NA|TRBV7-2|TRBJ2-4|NA
CASSLVVEGHIQYF
TGTGCCAGCAGCTTAGTGGTTGAGGGGCACATTCAGTACTTC
>TRBD2|TRBV27|TRBJ2-3|NA
CASSFGGGNTDTQYF
TGTGCCAGCAGTTTCGGCGGGGGGAACACAGATACGCAGTATTTT
>NA|TRBV29-1|TRBJ1-2|NA
CSVGGRSLYGYTF
TGCAGCGTTGGCGGCAGGAGCCTCTATGGCTACACCTTC
>TRBD1|TRBV30|TRBJ1-2|NA
CAWAPGGVYGYTF
TGTGCCTGGGCCCCAGGGGGCGTCTATGGCTACACCTTC
>NA|TRBV14|TRBJ1-2|NA
CASSQDRNYGYTF
TGTGCCAGCAGCCAAGACAGGAACTATGGCTACACCTTC